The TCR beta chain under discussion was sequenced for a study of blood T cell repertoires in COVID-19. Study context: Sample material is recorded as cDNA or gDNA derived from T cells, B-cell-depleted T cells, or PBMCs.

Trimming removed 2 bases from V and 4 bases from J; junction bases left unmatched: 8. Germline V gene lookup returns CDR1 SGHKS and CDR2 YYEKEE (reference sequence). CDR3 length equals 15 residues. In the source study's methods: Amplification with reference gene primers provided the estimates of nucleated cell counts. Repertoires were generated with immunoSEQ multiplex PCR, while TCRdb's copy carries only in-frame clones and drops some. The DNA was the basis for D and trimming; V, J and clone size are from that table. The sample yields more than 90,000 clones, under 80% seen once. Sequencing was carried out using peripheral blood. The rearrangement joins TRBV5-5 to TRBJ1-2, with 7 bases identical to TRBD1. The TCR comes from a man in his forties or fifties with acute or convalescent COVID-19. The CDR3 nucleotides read TGTGCCAGCAGCTTAAAAGACAGGGCGGGCTATGGCTACACCTTC. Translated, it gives CASSLKDRAGYGYTF.